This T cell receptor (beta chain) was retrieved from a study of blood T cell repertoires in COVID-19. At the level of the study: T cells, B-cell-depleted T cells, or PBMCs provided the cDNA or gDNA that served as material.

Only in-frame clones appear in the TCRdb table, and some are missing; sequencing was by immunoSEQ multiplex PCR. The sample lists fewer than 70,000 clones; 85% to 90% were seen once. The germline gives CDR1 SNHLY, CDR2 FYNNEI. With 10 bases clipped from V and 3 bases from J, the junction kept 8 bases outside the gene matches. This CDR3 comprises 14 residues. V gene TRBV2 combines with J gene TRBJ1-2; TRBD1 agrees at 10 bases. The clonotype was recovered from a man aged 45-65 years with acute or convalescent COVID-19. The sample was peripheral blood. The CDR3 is CANPSGQGHYGYTF. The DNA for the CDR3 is TGTGCCAACCCATCGGGACAGGGGCACTATGGCTACACCTTC.